Listed below are T cell receptor beta chains from one sample, sequenced in a study of blood T cells in healthy people across ages. TCRdb ran MiXCR on the 5' RACE reads and lists one entry per CDR3 protein. The sample has just under 900,000 distinct CDR3 sequences; more than 25% are singletons. The sample comprised blood. These receptors originate from a woman at least 80 years old in good health. CDR3s include the opening cysteine and the closing phenylalanine or tryptophan. The order of the fields is D gene, J gene, V gene, clone size, CDR3 protein, CDR3 DNA. D genes are given only for firm matches. The size entry is marked missing in some rows and otherwise reads once, few, many or a size class.

>.|TRBJ2-1|TRBV2|many
CASARESYNEQFF
TGTGCCAGCGCCCGTGAATCCTACAATGAGCAGTTCTTC
>.|TRBJ1-2|TRBV6-6|many
CASSYPQSLGNYGYTF
TGTGCCAGCAGTTATCCCCAGAGCCTGGGTAACTATGGCTACACCTTC
>TRBD2|TRBJ2-3|TRBV7-2|many
CASSLSRGGEVADTQYF
TGTGCCAGCAGCTTATCGCGGGGGGGCGAGGTCGCAGATACGCAGTATTTT
>.|TRBJ2-7|TRBV20-1|many
CRTRGRAYEQYF
TGCAGGACCCGGGGCAGGGCCTACGAGCAGTACTTC
>.|TRBJ2-6|TRBV10-3|many
CAISGSGNSGANVLTF
TGTGCCATCAGTGGGTCAGGTAACTCTGGGGCCAACGTCCTGACTTTC
>.|TRBJ2-5|TRBV6-6|.
CASRKGSETQYF
TGTGCCAGCCGGAAAGGGTCAGAGACCCAGTACTTC
>.|TRBJ2-2|TRBV18|.
CASSPPATNTGELFF
TGTGCCAGCTCACCACCGGCCACGAACACCGGGGAGCTGTTTTTT
>.|TRBJ2-7|TRBV29-1|many
CSVQLSRYEQYF
TGCAGCGTCCAGCTATCTCGATACGAGCAGTACTTC
>.|TRBJ1-1|TRBV12-3/TRBV12-4|few
CASSLGPSRAEAFF
TGTGCCAGCAGTTTAGGCCCTTCTAGGGCTGAAGCTTTCTTT
>.|TRBJ1-2|TRBV20-1|few
CSARDTARAHGYTF
TGCAGTGCTAGAGATACGGCGAGAGCTCATGGCTACACCTTC
>TRBD1|TRBJ2-7|TRBV6-2/TRBV6-3|many
CASSLMPRTGLTYEQYF
TGTGCCAGCAGTCTCATGCCTCGGACAGGACTCACCTACGAGCAGTACTTC
>.|TRBJ2-2|TRBV11-2|.
CASSLSLVRNTGELFF
TGTGCCAGCAGCTTATCGCTCGTACGGAACACCGGGGAGCTGTTTTTT
>TRBD1|TRBJ2-2|TRBV4-3|.
CASSQDIRGSFGTGELFF
TGCGCCAGCAGCCAAGATATCAGGGGGTCATTCGGGACCGGGGAGCTGTTTTTT
>TRBD1|TRBJ1-2|TRBV20-1|many
CSARDPSGGVGGYTF
TGCAGTGCTAGAGATCCTTCAGGGGGCGTGGGGGGCTACACCTTC
>.|TRBJ1-3|TRBV7-2|few
CASSSDRSSGNTIYF
TGTGCCAGCAGCTCCGACAGGAGCTCTGGAAACACCATATATTTT
>.|TRBJ1-2|TRBV27|many
CASSLKLGGSYGYTF
TGTGCCAGCAGTTTAAAGTTGGGGGGTAGCTATGGCTACACCTTC